This record looks at one T cell receptor beta chain sequence and its context. The antigen remains undetermined. This may stem from a read error, because a much larger clone lies one nucleotide away. The iRepertoire nested amplicon-rescue multiplex PCR amplified TCR alpha and beta CDR3s from RNA. Input was roughly 100-450 ng of tissue mRNA or PBMC total RNA. Via MiXCR, TCRdb re-called the multiplex PCR reads, giving one row per CDR3 protein. The sample yields roughly 100,000 distinct CDR3 sequences, 29% seen once. The data derive from a study of glioma-infiltrating T cells. Regarding the study as a whole: CDR3 overlap between tissue and blood was very small.

The receptor comes from a human donor with low-grade glioma or glioblastoma, undergoing nonglioma brain surgery, or in good health (not recorded which). Sequences were obtained from glioma tissue, nonneoplastic brain tissue, or PBMCs (not recorded which).

The CDR3 DNA reads as TGTGCCAGCAGCTTGAAAGGGGGTCGAGAGACCCAGTACTTC. Its protein is CASSLKGGRETQYF. This chain uses TRBV28 with TRBJ2-5, with D perhaps TRBD1 (6 bases). V lost 6 bases and J lost 4, with 15 bases in between. The CDR3 is 14 amino acids. Germline CDR1 and CDR2: MDHEN and SYDVKM.